One and the same sample provided the 20 T cell receptor beta chains below, sequenced in a study of blood T cell repertoires in COVID-19. The protocol was immunoSEQ multiplex PCR, while the TCRdb copy is restricted to in-frame clones and leaves out a portion. The data show 250,000 or so clones, about 90% seen once. Sequenced material: PBMCs or T cells enriched from blood (not recorded which). Receptors originate from a woman aged 30 to 39 with acute COVID-19.

The rearrangement uses TRBV11-1 and TRBJ2-7; D uncertain. The length of the CDR3 is 14 residues. Germline loops: CDR1 SGHAT, CDR2 FQDESV (reference sequence). V was trimmed by 2 bases and J by 7 bases, leaving 15 bases between them. The DNA of the CDR3 is TGTGCCAGCAGCTTAACGGTCGACCCTAGTGAGCAGTACTTC. This codes for CASSLTVDPSEQYF.

The chain uses TRBV19 and TRBJ1-4; TRBD1 matches 9 bases. V dropped 7 bases and J dropped 1; count of bases not matched to a gene: 7. This CDR3 comprises 16 residues. Germline V lookup: CDR1 LNHDA, CDR2 SQIVND (reference sequence). The DNA for the CDR3 is TGTGCCAGTACCCAACAGGGGGCCGGAACTAATGAAAAACTGTTTTTT. Its protein is CASTQQGAGTNEKLFF.

The V gene is TRBV9, the J gene TRBJ1-5; a possible D gene is TRBD1 (5 bases). Germline-derived CDR1 and CDR2 are SGDLS and YYNGEE. V lost 4 bases and J 0 bases, leaving 8 bases between the germline ends. This CDR3 is built from 14 residues. The CDR3 loop is CASSLDSSNQPQHF. CDR3 bases: TGTGCCAGCAGCTTAGACAGTAGCAATCAGCCCCAGCATTTT.

The chain is built from TRBV10-2 and TRBJ1-5; TRBD1 aligns across 8 bases. There are 14 residues in the CDR3. The V and J ends lost 5 bases and 3 bases, in that order; junction bases with no gene match: 3. Germline V gene data show CDR1 as WSHSY and CDR2 as SAAADI. CDR3: CASSSRGHNQPQHF. For the CDR3, the DNA is TGCGCCAGCAGTTCCAGGGGGCACAATCAGCCCCAGCATTTT.

The chain joins TRBV5-5 to TRBJ2-7; TRBD1 agrees at 7 bases. Losses at the gene ends were 0 bases for V and 6 bases for J; bases not matched to a gene: 9. CDR1 SGHKS and CDR2 YYEKEE come from the germline V gene (reference sequence). The CDR3 is 15 residues long. The CDR3 region is CASSLARQGLGEQYF. The CDR3 DNA is TGTGCCAGCAGCTTGGCCCGACAGGGCTTGGGCGAGCAGTACTTC. The full variable domain, its missing parts supplied by reference TRBV5-5 and TRBJ2-7, is DAGVTQSPTHLIKTRGQQVTLRCSPISGHKSVSWYQQVLGQGPQFIFQYYEKEERGRGNFPDRFSARQFPNYSSELNVNALLLGDSALYLCASSLARQGLGEQYFGPGTRLTVT.

The chain uses TRBV14 and TRBJ2-1; 9 bases are a match to TRBD1. Germline trimming cut 4 bases from V and 1 base from J; bases unmatched to any gene: 5. The germline V gene has CDR1 SGHDN and CDR2 FVKESK. The CDR3 has 16 amino acids. CDR3 nucleotide sequence: TGTGCCAGCAGCCCAACCGGGACAGGGTCCTACAATGAGCAGTTCTTC. This encodes CASSPTGTGSYNEQFF.

The V and J genes are TRBV11-3 and TRBJ2-5; 8 bases are a match to TRBD2. V was clipped by 5 bases and J by 3 bases; unmatched bases: 8. This CDR3 contains 15 residues. The germline V gene encodes CDR1 SGHNT and CDR2 YENEEA. The CDR3 reads CASSPGTRVEETQYF. In nucleotides, the CDR3 is TGTGCCAGCAGCCCCGGGACTAGAGTAGAAGAGACCCAGTACTTC.

The chain has TRBV5-4 and TRBJ2-7, with 11 positions matching TRBD2. Losses at the gene ends were 3 bases for V and 6 bases for J; bases not matched to a gene: 8. Germline values: CDR1 SGHNT, CDR2 YYREEE (reference sequence). The CDR3 has 15 residues. The CDR3 DNA reads TGTGCCAGCAGCTCAACTAGCGGGAGTCGTCTCGAGCAGTACTTC. Translation gives CASSSTSGSRLEQYF.

The chain carries TRBV27 and TRBJ2-7; maybe TRBD1 (6 bases). Trimming left V 8 bases short and J 2 bases short, with 16 bases between. The CDR3 loop spans 14 amino acids. Looked up from germline, CDR1 is MNHEY and CDR2 is SMNVEV (reference sequence). The CDR3 region has the DNA TGTGCCAGCGGTATCTCGGGACACACCTACGAGCAGTACTTC. It is translated as CASGISGHTYEQYF.

The genes are TRBV28 and TRBJ2-5, with 7 bases matching TRBD1. With V trimmed by 3 bases and J by 3 bases, 7 bases remained unmatched. The germline CDR1 and CDR2 sequences are MDHEN and SYDVKM. CDR3 length: 15 residues. The CDR3 nucleotides read TGTGCCAGCAGTTTTAGAGGGACAGAGAAAGAGACCCAGTACTTC. It is translated as CASSFRGTEKETQYF.

The V call is TRBV6-5, the J call TRBJ2-7; no clear D gene. In germline, CDR1 is MNHEY, CDR2 SVGAGI. This CDR3 contains 13 residues. With 8 bases removed from V and 1 base from J, the gap between germline ends came to 12 bases. CDR3 sequence reads: CASSVGLSYEQYF. CDR3 DNA sequence: TGTGCCAGCTCGGTGGGCCTGTCCTACGAGCAGTACTTC.

The rearrangement joins TRBV30 to TRBJ2-7; 9 bases line up with TRBD1. Trimming took 8 bases from V and 5 from J; bases not matched to a gene: 7. This CDR3 is 12 amino acids long. CDR1 is GTSNPN and CDR2 is SVGIG in the germline V gene (reference sequence). The CDR3 DNA follows: TGTGCCCAAAAACAGGGGGCCCACGAGCAGTACTTC. This codes for CAQKQGAHEQYF.

In its sample, this clone was seen once. The chain employs TRBV4-1 and TRBJ2-7; D gene ambiguous. The CDR3 runs 13 residues. Between the trimmed V and J ends, which lost 1 base and 2 bases, there was a span of 6 bases. Germline CDR1 reads MGHRA; CDR2 reads YSYEKL. CDR3 region: CASSQVPAYEQYF. In DNA, the CDR3 is TGCGCCAGCAGCCAAGTACCAGCCTACGAGCAGTACTTC.

This clone has only one observation. The CDR3 DNA reads as TGTGCCAGTAGTATCCCAGGGGACACTGAAGCTTTCTTT. Protein product: CASSIPGDTEAFF. The chain recombines TRBV19 with TRBJ1-1, with TRBD1 as a possible D gene (6 bases). This CDR3 has 13 amino acids. The V end lost 3 bases, the J end lost 3 bases, and 8 bases lay between the germline ends. Germline assignment: CDR1 LNHDA and CDR2 SQIVND (reference sequence).

The chain links TRBV11-2 to TRBJ1-1, with 7 nucleotides matching TRBD1. The CDR3 has 13 residues. V shed 4 bases, J shed 5 bases, and the junction held 4 bases outside the gene matches. Germline V lookup: CDR1 SGHAT, CDR2 FQNNGV. In DNA, the CDR3 is TGTGCCAGCAGCTATCCGGGACAGACTGAAGCTTTCTTT. This sequence encodes CASSYPGQTEAFF.

The chain joins TRBV7-9 to TRBJ2-1, with 13 bases fitting TRBD2. The junction had 11 bases not matched to a gene; V was cut back by 5 bases and J by 10 bases. CDR1 is SEHNR, CDR2 FQNEAQ, per germline (reference sequence). The CDR3 runs to 16 residues. CDR3 DNA: TGTGCCAGCAGCCCCCGACTAGCGGGAGGTATCGGGGAGCAGTTCTTC. Amino acids: CASSPRLAGGIGEQFF.

This chain links TRBV25-1 with TRBJ2-1; TRBD2 matches 7 bases. Germline V lookup: CDR1 MGHDK, CDR2 SYGVNS. The CDR3 loop spans 14 amino acids. J lost 4 bases, V lost 8 bases, and 8 bases had no gene match. The CDR3 is CASRGGVEYNEQFF. CDR3 sequence (DNA): TGTGCCAGCCGGGGAGGGGTGGAGTACAATGAGCAGTTCTTC.

The rearrangement joins TRBV28 to TRBJ2-7; D is perhaps TRBD1 (5 bases). V lost 7 bases and J 5 bases, leaving 18 bases between the germline ends. Germline CDR1 MDHEN, CDR2 SYDVKM. The CDR3 runs 14 residues. The CDR3 nucleotides read TGTGCCAGCACCCCGGGCAGGGAATTCGACGAGCAGTACTTC. Amino acid sequence: CASTPGREFDEQYF.

The chain has TRBV19 and TRBJ1-2, with TRBD1 identical over 8 bases. The J segment lost 0 bases and the V segment lost 3 bases, leaving 6 bases of the junction unmatched. The CDR3 consists of 16 residues. Germline values: CDR1 LNHDA, CDR2 SQIVND (reference sequence). The CDR3 bases are TGTGCCAGTAGTATTCCCGGACAGGGAGCTAACTATGGCTACACCTTC. It codes for CASSIPGQGANYGYTF.

The V gene is TRBV4-2, the J gene TRBJ1-2, with D unclear. The V end was cut by 0 bases, the J end by 0 bases, with 5 bases between. The germline gives CDR1 LGHNA, CDR2 YNFKEQ. The length of the CDR3 is 14 residues. The CDR3 spells CASSQDIANYGYTF. Here the CDR3 DNA reads TGTGCCAGCAGCCAAGATATCGCTAACTATGGCTACACCTTC.